This T cell receptor beta chain appears in the sequencing data of a study of T cell changes during pregnancy in multiple sclerosis. Assay: immunoSEQ multiplex PCR; the TCRdb copy retains only in-frame clones and omits some. The data contain 35,000 to 55,000 clones, around 93% of them seen just once; the ten biggest clones take up roughly 3.9%. The material sequenced was CD8+ T cells from peripheral blood mononuclear cells, taken after pregnancy. The sequence was obtained from a female donor with multiple sclerosis, enrolled in a pregnancy study.

DNA of the CDR3: TGTGCCAGCAGCCTCCTACCAGGGGGCCCTAACTATGGCTACACCTTC. Its protein product is CASSLLPGGPNYGYTF. V usage is TRBV7-9 and J usage is TRBJ1-2; TRBD1 agrees at 8 bases. J was trimmed by 0 bases and V by 5 bases; bases with no gene match: 8. Germline lookup yields CDR1 SEHNR and CDR2 FQNEAQ (reference sequence). The CDR3 contains 16 residues.